This T cell receptor beta chain was retrieved from a study of cytomegalovirus exposure and HLA in healthy donors. Overall study results and limits: CMV serostatus was the only immune exposure information that was available. A later analysis showed HLA-associated TCR beta chains outstripping equally common others in clonal expansion.

The V gene's germline CDR1 is GTSNPN and CDR2 SVGIG (reference sequence). The CDR3 covers 13 residues. Trimming removed 2 bases at V and 6 bases at J, with 11 bases between. PCR used 60 Vbeta primers and 13 Jbeta primers. Method: immunoSEQ multiplex PCR; TCRdb's copy keeps in-frame clones and lacks some. The repertoire includes 95,000 to 130,000 clones, 79% of them detected once, and around 4.3% sits in the top ten. Concerning this clone: Its matching antigen is unknown.

The clonotype was recovered from a young man in good health and CMV-seropositive. Specimen: PBMCs. This chain joins TRBV30 and TRBJ1-5, with a tentative D call TRBD1 (6 bases). This CDR3 is CAWSQQGVQPQHF. For the CDR3, the DNA is TGTGCCTGGAGTCAACAGGGAGTTCAGCCCCAGCATTTT.